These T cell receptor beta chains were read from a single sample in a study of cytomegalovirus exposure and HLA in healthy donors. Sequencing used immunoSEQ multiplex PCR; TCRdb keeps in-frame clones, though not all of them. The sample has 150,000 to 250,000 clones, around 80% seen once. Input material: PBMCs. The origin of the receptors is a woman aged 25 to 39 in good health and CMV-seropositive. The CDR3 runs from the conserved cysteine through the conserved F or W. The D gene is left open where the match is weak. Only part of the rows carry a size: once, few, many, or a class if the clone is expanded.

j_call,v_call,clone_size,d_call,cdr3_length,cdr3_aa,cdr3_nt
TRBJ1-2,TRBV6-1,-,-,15,CASSEDEVSGDGYTF,TGTGCCAGCAGTGAAGACGAAGTTTCAGGGGATGGCTACACCTTC
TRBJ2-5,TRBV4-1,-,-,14,CASSQDHRVETQYF,TGCGCCAGCAGCCAAGATCACAGGGTGGAGACCCAGTACTTC
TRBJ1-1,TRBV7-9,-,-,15,CASSLSQGRDTEAFF,TGTGCCAGCAGCTTAAGTCAGGGGCGCGACACTGAAGCTTTCTTT
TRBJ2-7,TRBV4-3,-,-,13,CASSQGLSYEQYF,TGCGCCAGCAGCCAGGGACTCTCCTACGAGCAGTACTTC
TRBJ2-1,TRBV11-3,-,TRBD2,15,CASSPTSGSYNEQFF,TGTGCCAGCAGCCCGACTAGCGGATCCTACAATGAGCAGTTCTTC
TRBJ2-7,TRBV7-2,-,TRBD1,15,CASSLRGRGLYEQYF,TGTGCCAGCAGCCTTAGGGGCAGGGGGCTATACGAGCAGTACTTC
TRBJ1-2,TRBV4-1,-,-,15,CASSQDPAAGRGYTF,TGCGCCAGCAGCCAAGATCCAGCGGCAGGGAGGGGCTACACCTTC
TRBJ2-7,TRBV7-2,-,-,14,CASSFGSRSYEQYF,TGTGCCAGCAGCTTTGGTAGCCGCTCCTACGAGCAGTACTTC
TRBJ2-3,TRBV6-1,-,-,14,CACSGQIGADTQYF,TGTGCCTGCTCCGGACAGATCGGCGCAGATACGCAGTATTTT
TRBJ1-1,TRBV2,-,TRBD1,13,CASHRGEGTEAFF,TGTGCCAGTCACAGGGGAGAGGGAACTGAAGCTTTCTTT
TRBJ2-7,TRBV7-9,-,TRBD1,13,CASADRGPYEQYF,TGTGCCAGCGCGGACAGGGGGCCCTACGAGCAGTACTTC
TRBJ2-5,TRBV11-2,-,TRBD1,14,CASSLTGAEETQYF,TGTGCCAGCAGCTTAACAGGGGCCGAGGAGACCCAGTACTTC
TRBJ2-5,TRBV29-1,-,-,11,CSTLQSETQYF,TGCAGCACCCTTCAAAGCGAGACCCAGTACTTC
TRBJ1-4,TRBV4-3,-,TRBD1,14,CASSKSGGSEKLFF,TGCGCCAGCAGCAAATCAGGGGGGAGTGAAAAACTGTTTTTT
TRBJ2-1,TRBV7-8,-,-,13,CASSLGAYNEQFF,TGTGCCAGCAGCTTAGGGGCTTACAATGAGCAGTTCTTC
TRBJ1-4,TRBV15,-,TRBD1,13,CATSRGQGEKLFF,TGTGCCACCAGCAGAGGACAGGGTGAAAAACTGTTTTTT
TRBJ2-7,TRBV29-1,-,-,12,CSVQQGPGEQYF,TGCAGCGTCCAACAGGGCCCTGGCGAGCAGTACTTC
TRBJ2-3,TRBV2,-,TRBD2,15,CASTPTSGGSDTQYF,TGTGCCAGCACCCCGACTAGCGGGGGGTCGGATACGCAGTATTTT
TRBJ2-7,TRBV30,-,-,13,CAWSVSGIHEQYF,TGTGCCTGGAGTGTATCAGGGATCCACGAGCAGTACTTC
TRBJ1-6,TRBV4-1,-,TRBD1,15,CASSQFDRESSPLHF,TGCGCCAGCAGCCAATTCGACAGGGAGAGCTCACCCCTCCACTTT
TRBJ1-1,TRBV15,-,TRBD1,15,CATSRPDRGLAEAFF,TGTGCCACCAGCAGACCGGACAGGGGGCTAGCCGAAGCTTTCTTT
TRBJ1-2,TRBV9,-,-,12,CASKDRNYGYTF,TGTGCCAGCAAGGACAGAAACTATGGCTACACCTTC
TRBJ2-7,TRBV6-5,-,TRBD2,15,CASTPTSGGIYEQYF,TGTGCCAGCACTCCGACTAGCGGGGGAATTTACGAGCAGTACTTC
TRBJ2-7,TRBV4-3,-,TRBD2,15,CASSQDRGGGYEQYF,TGCGCCAGCAGCCAAGATCGCGGCGGGGGCTACGAGCAGTACTTC
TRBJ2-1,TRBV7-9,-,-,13,CASSHSSYNEQFF,TGTGCCAGCAGCCACTCGTCCTACAATGAGCAGTTCTTC
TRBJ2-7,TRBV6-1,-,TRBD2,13,CASFPGLAGEQYF,TGTGCCAGTTTCCCGGGACTAGCGGGAGAGCAGTACTTC
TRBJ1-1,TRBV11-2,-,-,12,CASRINTRVSFF,TGTGCCAGCAGGATTAATACCCGGGTCTCTTTCTTT
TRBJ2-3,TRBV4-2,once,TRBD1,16,CASSQDVGQVTDTQYF,TGTGCCAGCAGCCAAGATGTGGGACAGGTCACAGATACGCAGTATTTT
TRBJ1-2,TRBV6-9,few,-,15,CASSYRRLTNYGYTF,TGTGCCAGCAGTTATCGGCGGCTGACTAACTATGGCTACACCTTC
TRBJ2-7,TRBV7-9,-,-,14,CASSLADRGYEQYF,TGTGCCAGCAGCTTAGCTGACAGAGGATACGAGCAGTACTTC
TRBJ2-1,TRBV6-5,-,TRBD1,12,CATGQGTNEQFF,TGTGCCACTGGACAGGGTACGAATGAGCAGTTCTTC
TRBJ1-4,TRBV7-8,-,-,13,CASSFNLDEKLFF,TGTGCCAGCAGCTTCAACTTGGATGAAAAACTGTTTTTT
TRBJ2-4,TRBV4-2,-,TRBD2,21,CASSQSDNRGMAGGPGNIQYF,TGTGCCAGCAGCCAAAGTGACAACCGGGGAATGGCGGGAGGGCCGGGAAACATTCAGTACTTC
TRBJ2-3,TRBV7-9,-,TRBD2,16,CASSSLRGGYTDTQYF,TGTGCCAGCAGCTCGTTACGGGGGGGGTACACAGATACGCAGTATTTT
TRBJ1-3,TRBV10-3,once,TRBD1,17,CAIRDDTKTGVLDTIYF,TGTGCCATCAGGGACGACACCAAGACAGGGGTATTGGACACCATATATTTT
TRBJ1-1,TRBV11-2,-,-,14,CASSLGGVNTEAFF,TGTGCCAGCAGCTTAGGGGGGGTGAACACTGAAGCTTTCTTT
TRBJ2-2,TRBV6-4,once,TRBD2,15,CASSDRAGDTGELFF,TGTGCCAGCAGTGACCGGGCGGGAGACACCGGGGAGCTGTTTTTT
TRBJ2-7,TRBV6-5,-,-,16,CASSYSGRLTPYEQYF,TGTGCCAGCAGTTACTCTGGGAGGCTAACCCCCTACGAGCAGTACTTC
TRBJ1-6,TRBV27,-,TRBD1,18,CASSPSEGQGHYNSPLHF,TGTGCCAGCAGTCCTTCCGAGGGACAGGGCCACTATAATTCACCCCTCCACTTT
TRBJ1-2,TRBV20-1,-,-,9,CSAGRGYTF,TGCAGTGCGGGCCGAGGCTACACCTTC
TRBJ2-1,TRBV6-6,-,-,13,CASSYWQDNEQFF,TGTGCCAGCAGTTACTGGCAGGACAATGAGCAGTTCTTC
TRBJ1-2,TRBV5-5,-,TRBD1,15,CASSLVAGGWNGYTF,TGTGCCAGCAGCTTGGTTGCAGGGGGCTGGAATGGCTACACCTTC
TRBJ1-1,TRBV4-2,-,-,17,CASSQEGSGGGHTEAFF,TGTGCCAGCAGCCAAGAGGGGTCGGGAGGGGGGCACACTGAAGCTTTCTTT
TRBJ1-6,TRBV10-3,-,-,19,CAISPKGGAYTSYNSPLHF,TGTGCCATCAGTCCGAAGGGGGGGGCCTATACCTCCTATAATTCACCCCTCCACTTT
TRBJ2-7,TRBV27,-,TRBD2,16,CASSIRLASRSYEQYF,TGTGCCAGCAGCATTAGACTAGCGAGCAGATCCTACGAGCAGTACTTC
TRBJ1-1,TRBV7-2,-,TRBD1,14,CASSPGQGGGEAFF,TGTGCCAGCAGCCCCGGACAGGGGGGTGGTGAAGCTTTCTTT